The subject of this entry is one TCR beta chain. Its antigen remains unidentified. CDR1 MNHEY and CDR2 SVGAGI come from the germline V gene. The CDR3 has 14 amino acids. Unmatched junction bases numbered 7, after V lost 5 bases and J lost 4 bases. The data were taken from a study of long-term antiretroviral therapy in people with HIV. Whole-study results and caveats: Control repertoires displayed wider CDR3 length ranges than the HIV repertoires.

Sequencing relied on immunoSEQ assay v3.0, run at survey level. Sequencing targeted 40,000-50,000 T-cell genomes per sample. Method: immunoSEQ multiplex PCR; TCRdb's copy keeps in-frame clones and lacks some. The sample has 15,000 or so clones; 70% to 85% are singletons. The sequencing used unsorted PBMCs, collected 0.4 years after starting antiretroviral therapy. This receptor was obtained from a young man with HIV. The V and J genes are TRBV6-5 and TRBJ2-7; 8 bases fit TRBD1. The CDR3 sequence: CASSRAGGFYEQYF. DNA for the CDR3: TGTGCCAGCAGTCGCGCAGGGGGCTTTTACGAGCAGTACTTC.